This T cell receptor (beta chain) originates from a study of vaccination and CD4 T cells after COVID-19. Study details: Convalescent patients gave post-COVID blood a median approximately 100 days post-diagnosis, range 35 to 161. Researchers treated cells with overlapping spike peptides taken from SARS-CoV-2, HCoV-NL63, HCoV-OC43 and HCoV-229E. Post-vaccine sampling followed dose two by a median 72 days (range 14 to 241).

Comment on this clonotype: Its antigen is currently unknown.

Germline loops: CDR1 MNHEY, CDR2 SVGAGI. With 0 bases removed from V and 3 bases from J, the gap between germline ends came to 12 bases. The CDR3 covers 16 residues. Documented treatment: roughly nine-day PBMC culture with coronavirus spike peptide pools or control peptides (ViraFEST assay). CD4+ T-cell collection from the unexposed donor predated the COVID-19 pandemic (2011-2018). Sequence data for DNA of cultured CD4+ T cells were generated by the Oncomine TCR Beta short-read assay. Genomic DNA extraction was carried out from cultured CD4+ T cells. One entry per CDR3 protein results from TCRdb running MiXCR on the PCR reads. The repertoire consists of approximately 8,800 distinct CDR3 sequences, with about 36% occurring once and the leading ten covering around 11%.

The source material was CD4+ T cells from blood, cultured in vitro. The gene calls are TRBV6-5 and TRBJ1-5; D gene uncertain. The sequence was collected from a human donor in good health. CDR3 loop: CASSYSGAGLNQPQHF. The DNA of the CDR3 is TGTGCCAGCAGTTACTCTGGTGCCGGACTCAATCAGCCCCAGCATTTT.